A selection of T cell receptor beta chains follows, all from one sample in a study of T cell repertoires in cytomegalovirus infection. TCRdb re-analysed the reads in MiXCR, keeping a single row per CDR3 protein. The table lists some 310,000 distinct CDR3 sequences, 20% to 30% of them singletons, with about an eighth in the top ten. No cognate antigen is known for these TCRs. Sequenced material: cultured PBMCs, taken from culture after CMV antigen stimulation. All receptors derive from a human donor in good health (CMV status not recorded). Some clones in this sample may be carry-over from other donors' samples. The CDR3 runs from the conserved cysteine through the conserved F or W. The D gene is left open where the match is weak. Rows give clone size only sometimes, using once, few, many, or a class for an expanded clone.

clone_size	d_call	v_call	j_call	cdr3_nt	cdr3_aa
many	TRBD2	TRBV6-2/TRBV6-3	TRBJ2-1	TGTGCCAGCAGTTACTCAACTAGCGGGCAGTACAATGAGCAGTTCTTC	CASSYSTSGQYNEQFF
.	TRBD2	TRBV12-3/TRBV12-4	TRBJ2-3	TGTGCCAGCAGTTCCCCGGGGGGGCAGAGCACAGATACGCAGTATTTT	CASSSPGGQSTDTQYF
few	TRBD2	TRBV10-2	TRBJ2-1	TGCGCCAGCAGTGAACGGCTAGCGGGCAATGAGCAGTTCTTC	CASSERLAGNEQFF
many	TRBD2	TRBV7-2	TRBJ2-5	TGTGCCAGCAGCTTAGGAGGGACTAGCGGGATAGGTGAGACCCAGTACTTC	CASSLGGTSGIGETQYF
.	TRBD2	TRBV14	TRBJ2-2	TGTGCCAGCAGCCCTGCCGCTGGACTAGTAAGATTGGAGGAGCTGTTTTTT	CASSPAAGLVRLEELFF
.	.	TRBV12-3/TRBV12-4	TRBJ1-1	TGTGCCAGCAGTATATACACGAACACTGAAGCTTTCTTT	CASSIYTNTEAFF
.	.	TRBV12-3/TRBV12-4	TRBJ1-1	TGTGCGTCGCTTTGGGGGGAAGGCACTGAAGCTTTCTTT	CASLWGEGTEAFF
many	TRBD1	TRBV7-2	TRBJ1-2	TGTGCCAGCAGCTTACTCCACAGGGGACCTAACTATGGCTACACCTTC	CASSLLHRGPNYGYTF
few	.	TRBV7-8	TRBJ2-1	TGTGCCAGCAGCTCTTACCCCTTGGACTACTCCTACAATGAGCAGTTCTTC	CASSSYPLDYSYNEQFF
.	TRBD2	TRBV6-2/TRBV6-3	TRBJ2-3	TGTGCCAGCAGTCGCCGGGACTATACAGATACGCAGTATTTT	CASSRRDYTDTQYF
.	.	TRBV7-2	TRBJ2-7	TGTGCCAGCAGCTTAGGGGAGTTCAACGAGCAGTACTTC	CASSLGEFNEQYF
.	.	TRBV7-9	TRBJ2-7	TGTGCCAGCAGCCCCTACCGAGGATACGAGCAGTACTTC	CASSPYRGYEQYF
many	TRBD1	TRBV7-8	TRBJ2-1	TGTGCCAGCAGCCTCCGGGGACAGAGCTCCTACAATGAGCAGTTCTTC	CASSLRGQSSYNEQFF
few	.	TRBV19	TRBJ1-1	TGTGCCAGTACCAGACACAACACTGAAGCTTTCTTT	CASTRHNTEAFF
.	TRBD1	TRBV9	TRBJ1-5	TGTGCCAGCAGCGTGGAGGGGGCTCAGCCCCAGCATTTT	CASSVEGAQPQHF
.	TRBD2	TRBV20-1	TRBJ2-7	TGCAGTGCAACCGGACTAGGGCCCTACGAGCAGTACTTC	CSATGLGPYEQYF
.	.	TRBV7-2	TRBJ1-5	TGTGCCAGCAGCTCAAATAGGGGTCAGCCCCAGCATTTT	CASSSNRGQPQHF
.	TRBD2	TRBV6-5	TRBJ2-5	TGTGCCAGCAGTTACGAGGCTAGCGGGTACCAAGAGACCCAGTACTTC	CASSYEASGYQETQYF
.	TRBD2	TRBV7-9	TRBJ2-5	TGTGCCAGCAGCTCGACTAGCGGGAGGGTACACGAGACCCAGTACTTC	CASSSTSGRVHETQYF
few	.	TRBV7-6	TRBJ2-2	TGTGCCAGCAGTCGGGGCAGGTTGACCGGGGAGCTGTTTTTT	CASSRGRLTGELFF
many	.	TRBV6-1	TRBJ1-2	TGTGCCAGCAGTGAAGAGGGGACATGGCTCTATGGCTACACCTTC	CASSEEGTWLYGYTF
many	.	TRBV7-9	TRBJ2-7	TGTGCCAGCAGCTTAGCTAGCTTTGGGTCCTACGAGCAGTACTTC	CASSLASFGSYEQYF
.	.	TRBV15	TRBJ1-3	TGTGCCACCAGCTCCCAGCCAGGGGAACCTGGAAACACCATATATTTT	CATSSQPGEPGNTIYF
few	.	TRBV10-2	TRBJ2-2	TGCGCCAGCAGTGATTTGGGGGCAGCCGGGGAGCTGTTTTTT	CASSDLGAAGELFF
many	.	TRBV7-2	TRBJ2-2	TGTGCCAGCAGCTTAGGGCCGCGAACCGGGGAGCTGTTTTTT	CASSLGPRTGELFF
.	.	TRBV11-1	TRBJ1-1	TGTGCCAGCAGCCCCAGCGGTGGCACTGAAGCTTTCTTT	CASSPSGGTEAFF
many	TRBD2	TRBV7-2	TRBJ2-5	TGTGCCAGCAGCCGACGGGAGGGGGAGACCCAGTACTTC	CASSRREGETQYF
.	.	TRBV12-3/TRBV12-4	TRBJ2-7	TGTGCCAGCAGTTTATGGGGACACAATTACGAGCAGTACTTC	CASSLWGHNYEQYF
.	TRBD2	TRBV28	TRBJ2-7	TGTGCCACCCTCGCGGGAGGCTACGAGCAGTACTTC	CATLAGGYEQYF
many	TRBD1	TRBV18	TRBJ1-1	TGTGCCAGCTCACCTCAGACAGGGCCATTGAACACTGAAGCTTTCTTT	CASSPQTGPLNTEAFF
few	TRBD2	TRBV7-9	TRBJ2-1	TGTGCCAGCAGCTTATCGACTAGCGGGAGGGCGGATGAGCAGTTCTTC	CASSLSTSGRADEQFF
.	.	TRBV28	TRBJ2-7	TGTGCCAGCAGGGGGGGACCGTACGAGCAGTACTTC	CASRGGPYEQYF
many	TRBD2	TRBV7-2	TRBJ2-5	TGTGCCAGCAGCCCAGGACTAGCGGGAGGGCCGTTGGAGACCCAGTACTTC	CASSPGLAGGPLETQYF
many	TRBD1	TRBV7-2	TRBJ1-5	TGTGCCAGCAGCTTAGCCGGGACAGGGAATCAGCCCCAGCATTTT	CASSLAGTGNQPQHF
.	TRBD2	TRBV4-1	TRBJ2-1	TGTGCCAGCAGCCCTGATAGAGATAGGGTAGCGGGAGTCTGGGAGCAGTTCTTC	CASSPDRDRVAGVWEQFF
few	.	TRBV30	TRBJ2-6	TGTGCCTGGAGTTGGGGCTCTGGGGCCAACGTCCTGACTTTC	CAWSWGSGANVLTF
.	TRBD2	TRBV7-2	TRBJ2-1	TGTGCCAGCAGCTTAGCACCGGGACTAGAAGACAATGAGCAGTTCTTC	CASSLAPGLEDNEQFF
.	TRBD2	TRBV29-1	TRBJ2-1	TGCAGCGTTGGACTAGCGGGAGCTGCTGAGCAGTTCTTC	CSVGLAGAAEQFF
many	.	TRBV7-9	TRBJ1-2	TGTGCCAGCAGCCTCTACCTGAGGGATAGTTTGGGCTACACCTTC	CASSLYLRDSLGYTF
.	.	TRBV20-1	TRBJ2-3	TGCAGTGCCAAGCGCGGGATTCCCCCCCGCACAGATACGCAGTATTTT	CSAKRGIPPRTDTQYF
.	TRBD1	TRBV7-2	TRBJ2-6	TGTGCCAGCAGCTTCCTGGGACAGGGGACATCCTTCTCTGGGGCCAACGTCCTGACTTTC	CASSFLGQGTSFSGANVLTF
few	.	TRBV4-2	TRBJ2-3	TGTGCCAGCCACTTAAACCCTACGAGCGGGAGCACAGATACGCAGTATTTT	CASHLNPTSGSTDTQYF
many	TRBD1	TRBV7-2	TRBJ2-3	TGTGCCAGCAGCCGTGACAGGGGGTTAGATACGCAGTATTTT	CASSRDRGLDTQYF
.	TRBD2	TRBV20-1	TRBJ2-1	TGCAGTGCTAGAGATAGTGGGACTAGCGGGAGAAGAGACAATGAGCAGTTCTTC	CSARDSGTSGRRDNEQFF
.	TRBD2	TRBV9	TRBJ2-1	TGTGCCAGCAGCCCGGGGACTAGCGGGGGCGCTGAGCAGTTCTTC	CASSPGTSGGAEQFF